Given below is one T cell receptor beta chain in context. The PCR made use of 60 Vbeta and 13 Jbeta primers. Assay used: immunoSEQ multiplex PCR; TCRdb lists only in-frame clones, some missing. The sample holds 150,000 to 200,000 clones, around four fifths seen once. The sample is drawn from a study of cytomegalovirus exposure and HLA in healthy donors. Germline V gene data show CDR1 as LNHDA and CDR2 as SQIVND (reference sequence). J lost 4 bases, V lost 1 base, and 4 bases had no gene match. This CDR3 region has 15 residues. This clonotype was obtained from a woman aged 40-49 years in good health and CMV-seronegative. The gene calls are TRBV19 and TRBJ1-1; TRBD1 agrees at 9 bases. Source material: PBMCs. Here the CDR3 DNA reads TGTGCCAGTAGTATAGCAGGGACAGGGATCACTGAAGCTTTCTTT. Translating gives CASSIAGTGITEAFF.